This TCR beta chain was obtained from a study of beta chain features in type 1 diabetes. About the study: The patient and healthy donor groups were comparable for age, gender and cell yields.

This CDR3 region has 15 residues. Germline CDR1 and CDR2: KGHSH and LQKENI. V was shortened by 6 bases and J by 3 bases, with 18 bases between the two germline ends. CD45RO/CCR7/CD25/CD127/CD95/CD27 separated CD4+ naive, central memory, regulatory and stem cell-like memory cells by sorting. Once sorted, every population was more than 95% pure. Study-wide findings and caveats: Healthy donors had naive, central memory and Treg TCRB repertoires that appeared less similar than those seen among patients. All four CD4+ subsets of Type 1 diabetes patients contained TCRB CDR3s that were moderately but significantly shorter.

What was sequenced were expressed TCRB transcripts, since all of the isolated RNA had been reverse transcribed. TCRdb keeps only in-frame clones here, not all; method: immunoSEQ multiplex PCR. The top ten clones hold about 0.017% of a sample with 250,000 to 300,000 clones, over 11% of them seen once. With regard to this clone: As yet, its antigen is unknown.

This receptor was taken from a man in his thirties or forties with type 1 diabetes. The chain couples TRBV18 to TRBJ2-7, with TRBD1 as a possible D gene (5 bases). Source material: naive CD4+ T cells from blood. For the CDR3, the DNA is TGTGCCAGCTCCGAACAGAGCAGGGCCCTCTACGAGCAGTACTTC. It translates to CASSEQSRALYEQYF.